Detailed here is one TCR beta chain. What it recognizes is unknown. V gave up 6 bases and J gave up 7 bases; unmatched junction bases: 8. Germline lookup yields CDR1 SGHNT and CDR2 YYREEE (reference sequence). The CDR3 consists of 14 residues. Documented treatment: oral pan-JAK inhibitor, 5-10 mg twice daily. This entry is derived from a study of CD8+ T cells in alopecia areata. Findings of the study overall: With tofacitinib ongoing, many expanded lesional clones persisted in both scalp and blood.

Following RNA extraction, reverse transcription yielded cDNA that acted as the sequencing template. Here immunoSEQ multiplex PCR was the method, and the copy in TCRdb shows in-frame clones only, minus some. The table has some 42,000 clones, roughly 92% seen once; the top ten hold approximately 20%. This receptor was taken from a human donor with alopecia areata. This sequence joins TRBV5-4 and TRBJ2-1; 9 bases line up with TRBD2. Specimen: CD8+ T cells sorted from blood, collected at week 24, from a patient treated with tofacitinib. CDR3 loop: CASKGTSGLNEQFF. The CDR3 DNA is TGTGCCAGCAAGGGCACTAGCGGGTTAAATGAGCAGTTCTTC.